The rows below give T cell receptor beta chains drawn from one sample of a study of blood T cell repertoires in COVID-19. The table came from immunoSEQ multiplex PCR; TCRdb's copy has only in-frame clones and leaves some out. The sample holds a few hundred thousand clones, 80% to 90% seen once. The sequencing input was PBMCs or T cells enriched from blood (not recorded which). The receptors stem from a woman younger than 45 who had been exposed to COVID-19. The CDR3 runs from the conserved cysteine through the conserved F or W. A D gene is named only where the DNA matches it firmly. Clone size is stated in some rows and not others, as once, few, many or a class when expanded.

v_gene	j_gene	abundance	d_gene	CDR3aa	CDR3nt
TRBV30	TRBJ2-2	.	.	CAWSVTQTGELFF	TGTGCCTGGAGTGTAACCCAGACCGGGGAGCTGTTTTTT
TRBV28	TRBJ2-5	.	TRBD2	CASSLTGGPRETQYF	TGTGCCAGCAGTTTAACGGGGGGGCCACGAGAGACCCAGTACTTC
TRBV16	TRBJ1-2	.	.	CASSQLTGVGYGYTF	TGTGCCAGCAGCCAATTAACAGGAGTCGGGTATGGCTACACCTTC
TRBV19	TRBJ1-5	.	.	CASSILQGFGQPQHF	TGTGCCAGTAGTATCTTACAGGGTTTCGGTCAGCCCCAGCATTTT
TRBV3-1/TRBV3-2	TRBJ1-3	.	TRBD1	CASSPKRGLGGNTIYF	TGTGCCAGCAGCCCTAAAAGGGGGCTAGGGGGAAACACCATATATTTT
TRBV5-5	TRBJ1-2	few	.	CASSLGQAIYGYTF	TGTGCCAGCAGCTTGGGACAGGCGATCTATGGCTACACCTTC
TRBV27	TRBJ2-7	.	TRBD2	CASSPGLAVYEQYF	TGTGCCAGCAGCCCGGGACTAGCGGTCTACGAGCAGTACTTC
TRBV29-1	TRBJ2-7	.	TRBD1	CSVGRGQEYYEQYF	TGCAGCGTTGGTAGAGGACAGGAGTACTACGAGCAGTACTTC
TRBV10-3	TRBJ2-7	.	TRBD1	CAISLGTGDLYEQYF	TGTGCCATCAGTCTTGGGACAGGGGACCTCTACGAGCAGTACTTC
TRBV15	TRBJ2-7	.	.	CATPKQYF	TGTGCCACCCCCAAGCAGTACTTC
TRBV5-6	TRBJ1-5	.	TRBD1	CASTQGTGIQPQHF	TGTGCCAGCACACAGGGGACAGGGATTCAGCCCCAGCATTTT
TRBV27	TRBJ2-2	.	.	CASSLSPRSTTGELFF	TGTGCCAGCAGTTTATCGCCGAGGAGCACCACCGGGGAGCTGTTTTTT
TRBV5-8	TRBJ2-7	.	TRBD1	CASSTSTGYEQYF	TGTGCCAGCAGCACTTCGACAGGGTACGAGCAGTACTTC
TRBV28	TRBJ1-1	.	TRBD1	CASRQGLDTEAFF	TGTGCCAGCAGACAGGGGTTGGACACTGAAGCTTTCTTT
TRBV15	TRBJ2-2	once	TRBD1	CATSRPTGVGNTGELFF	TGTGCCACCAGCAGACCGACAGGGGTCGGGAACACCGGGGAGCTGTTTTTT
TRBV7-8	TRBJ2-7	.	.	CASSLRRGNYEQYF	TGTGCCAGCAGCTTAAGGCGGGGCAACTACGAGCAGTACTTC
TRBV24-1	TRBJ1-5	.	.	CATSDSAGQPQHF	TGTGCCACCAGTGACAGCGCCGGGCAGCCCCAGCATTTT
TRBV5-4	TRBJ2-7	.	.	CATSRIDSPYEQYF	TGTGCCACCAGCCGGATTGACAGCCCCTACGAGCAGTACTTC
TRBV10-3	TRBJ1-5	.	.	CAIGEGGGNQPQHF	TGTGCCATCGGGGAGGGGGGGGGCAATCAGCCCCAGCATTTT
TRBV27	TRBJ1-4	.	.	CASSPRMRGGNEKLFF	TGTGCCAGCAGTCCCCGCATGCGGGGGGGTAATGAAAAACTGTTTTTT
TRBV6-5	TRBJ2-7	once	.	CASSWTVANYEQYF	TGTGCCAGCAGCTGGACAGTTGCAAATTACGAGCAGTACTTC
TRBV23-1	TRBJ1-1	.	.	CASSQSLPNTEAFF	TGCGCCAGCAGTCAATCACTCCCGAACACTGAAGCTTTCTTT
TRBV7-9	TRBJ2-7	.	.	CASSLDTHDEQYF	TGTGCCAGCAGCTTAGACACCCACGACGAGCAGTACTTC
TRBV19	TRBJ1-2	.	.	CASSIGLLFGYTF	TGTGCCAGTAGTATAGGGCTACTATTTGGCTACACCTTC
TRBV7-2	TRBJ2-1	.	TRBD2	CASSLERGGRYEQFF	TGTGCCAGCAGCTTGGAGCGGGGGGGCAGGTATGAGCAGTTCTTC
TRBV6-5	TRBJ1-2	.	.	CASGRRNYGYTF	TGTGCCAGTGGCCGCCGCAACTATGGCTACACCTTC
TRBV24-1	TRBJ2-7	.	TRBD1	CATSSPGQGENEQYF	TGTGCCACCAGTTCTCCGGGACAGGGGGAGAACGAGCAGTACTTC
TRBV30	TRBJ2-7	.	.	CAWSEDWTGGYEQYF	TGTGCCTGGAGTGAGGACTGGACCGGTGGCTACGAGCAGTACTTC
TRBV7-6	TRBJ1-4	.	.	CASSLGTLATNEKLFF	TGTGCCAGCAGCTTAGGCACGCTAGCAACTAATGAAAAACTGTTTTTT
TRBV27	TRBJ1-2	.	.	CASSYRDSLNYGYTF	TGTGCCAGCAGTTACCGCGACAGCCTAAACTATGGCTACACCTTC
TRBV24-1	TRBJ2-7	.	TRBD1	CATSDPGTGLGEQYF	TGTGCCACCAGTGACCCCGGGACAGGGCTAGGCGAGCAGTACTTC
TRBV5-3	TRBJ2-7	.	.	CARSALGDRIYEQYF	TGTGCCAGAAGCGCTTTGGGAGACAGGATCTACGAGCAGTACTTC
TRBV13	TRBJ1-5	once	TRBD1	CASSFQQGRFSDQPQHF	TGTGCCAGCAGCTTCCAACAGGGGAGGTTTAGCGATCAGCCCCAGCATTTT
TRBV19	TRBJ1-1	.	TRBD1	CASRTGPNTEAFF	TGTGCCAGTCGGACAGGTCCGAACACTGAAGCTTTCTTT
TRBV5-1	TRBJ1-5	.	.	CASSLAGVTNQPQHF	TGCGCCAGCAGCTTGGCGGGGGTTACCAATCAGCCCCAGCATTTT
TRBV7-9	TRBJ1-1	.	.	CASYAVKEGGPLSPEAFF	TGTGCCTCTTACGCCGTCAAAGAGGGTGGCCCCCTCTCACCTGAAGCTTTCTTT
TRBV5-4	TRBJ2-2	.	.	CASTPFLTGNTGELFF	TGTGCCAGCACACCTTTTCTAACAGGGAACACCGGGGAGCTGTTTTTT
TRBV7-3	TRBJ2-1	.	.	CASSLMAGNEQFF	TGTGCCAGCAGCTTAATGGCGGGAAACGAGCAGTTCTTC
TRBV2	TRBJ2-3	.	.	CAGSGSTSTDTQYF	TGTGCCGGCAGTGGATCGACTAGCACAGATACGCAGTATTTT
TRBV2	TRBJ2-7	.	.	CASSDRSSYEQYF	TGTGCCAGCAGTGACAGGTCCTCCTACGAGCAGTACTTC
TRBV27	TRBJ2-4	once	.	CASSYSSLAKNIQYF	TGTGCCAGCTCCTATTCTTCATTAGCCAAAAACATTCAGTACTTC
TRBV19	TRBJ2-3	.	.	CASSKTPGELSDTQYF	TGTGCCAGTAGTAAGACGCCGGGAGAGTTATCAGATACGCAGTATTTT
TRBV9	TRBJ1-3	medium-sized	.	CASSVVGQSSGNTIYF	TGTGCCAGCAGCGTAGTGGGACAAAGCTCTGGAAACACCATATATTTT
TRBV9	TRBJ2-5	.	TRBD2	CASSVFSERGIGTQYF	TGTGCCAGCAGCGTATTCTCTGAGCGGGGCATCGGGACCCAGTACTTC
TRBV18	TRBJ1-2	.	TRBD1	CASSPVGGQGLYGYTF	TGTGCCAGCTCACCTGTCGGAGGACAGGGCCTCTATGGCTACACCTTC
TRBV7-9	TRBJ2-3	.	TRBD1	CASSLARTGGDTQYF	TGTGCCAGCAGCTTAGCGCGGACAGGGGGGGATACGCAGTATTTT
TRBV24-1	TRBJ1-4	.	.	CATSDSRGSSEKLFF	TGTGCCACCAGTGATTCCAGGGGATCATCGGAAAAACTGTTTTTT
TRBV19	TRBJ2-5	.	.	CASSFRETQYF	TGTGCCAGTAGTTTCCGGGAGACCCAGTACTTC
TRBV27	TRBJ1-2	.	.	CASSFAGHGYTF	TGTGCCAGCAGCTTCGCGGGGCATGGCTACACCTTC
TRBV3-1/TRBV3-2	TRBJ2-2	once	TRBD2	CASSRAKGLAGGNTGELFF	TGTGCCAGCAGCCGGGCGAAGGGACTAGCGGGGGGGAACACCGGGGAGCTGTTTTTT
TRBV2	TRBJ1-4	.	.	CASRAETGNEKLFF	TGTGCCAGCAGGGCCGAGACGGGAAATGAAAAACTGTTTTTT
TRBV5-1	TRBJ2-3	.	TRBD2	CASSLGTSSLQSDTQYF	TGCGCCAGCAGCTTAGGGACTAGTTCCTTGCAGTCAGATACGCAGTATTTT